The present T cell receptor (beta chain) was sequenced within a study of blood T cell repertoires in COVID-19. V was pared by 5 bases and J by 1 base, with 2 bases of the junction left unmatched. The CDR3 covers 15 residues. Looked up from germline, CDR1 is MNHEY and CDR2 is SVGEGT. This table comes from immunoSEQ multiplex PCR, and its TCRdb copy is limited to in-frame clones, with some not included. The sample shows 350,000 to 400,000 clones, roughly 86% of them seen only once. Donors of Cohort 3 who recovered were those that had two negative PCRs, clearance, or symptom resolution. The chain combines TRBV6-2 or TRBV6-3 with TRBJ2-3, with 11 nucleotides matching TRBD1. The sequence was obtained from a woman aged 25 to 39 who had recovered from COVID-19. Sequencing was done on a sample of PBMCs or T cells enriched from blood (not recorded which). This CDR3 reads CASSGQGARTDTQYF. The CDR3 bases are TGTGCCAGCAGTGGACAGGGGGCTCGCACAGATACGCAGTATTTT.